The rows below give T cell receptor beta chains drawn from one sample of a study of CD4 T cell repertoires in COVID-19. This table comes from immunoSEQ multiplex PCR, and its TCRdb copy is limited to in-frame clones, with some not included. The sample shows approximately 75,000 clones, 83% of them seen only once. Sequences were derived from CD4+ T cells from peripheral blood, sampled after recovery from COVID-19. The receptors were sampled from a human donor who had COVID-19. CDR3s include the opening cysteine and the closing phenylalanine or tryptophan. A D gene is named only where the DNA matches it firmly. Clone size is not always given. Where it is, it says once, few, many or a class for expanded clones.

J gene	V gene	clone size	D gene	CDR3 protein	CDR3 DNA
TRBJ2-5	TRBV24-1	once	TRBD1	CATSDFRQGGQETQYF	TGTGCCACCAGTGATTTTAGACAGGGGGGTCAAGAGACCCAGTACTTC
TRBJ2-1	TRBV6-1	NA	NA	CASSEVNTNSYNEQFF	TGTGCCAGCAGTGAAGTCAACACCAACTCCTACAATGAGCAGTTCTTC
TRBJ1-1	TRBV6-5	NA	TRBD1	CASRTGDTEAFF	TGTGCCAGCAGGACAGGGGACACTGAAGCTTTCTTT
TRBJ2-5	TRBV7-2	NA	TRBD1	CASSSGTAGTQYF	TGTGCCAGCAGCTCAGGGACAGCAGGGACCCAGTACTTC
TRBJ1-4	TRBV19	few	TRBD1	CASSDRVINEKLFF	TGTGCCAGTAGCGACAGGGTTATTAATGAAAAACTGTTTTTT
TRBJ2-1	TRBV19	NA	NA	CASIGDRSYNEQFF	TGTGCCAGTATAGGGGACCGAAGTTACAATGAGCAGTTCTTC
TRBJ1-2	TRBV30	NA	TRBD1	CAWRFDRGPFVYGYTF	TGTGCCTGGAGATTCGACAGGGGCCCTTTTGTCTATGGCTACACCTTC
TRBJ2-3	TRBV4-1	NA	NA	CASSPPGREVIDTQYF	TGCGCCAGCAGCCCACCAGGCAGGGAGGTGATAGATACGCAGTATTTT
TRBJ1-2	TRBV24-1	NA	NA	CATSDYTGEFYF	TGTGCCACCAGTGATTACACGGGGGAATTTTACTTC
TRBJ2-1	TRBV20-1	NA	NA	CSASQSRKNEQFF	TGCAGTGCTAGTCAAAGCAGGAAGAATGAGCAGTTCTTC
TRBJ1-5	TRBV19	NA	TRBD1	CASTDRGRQPQHF	TGTGCCAGTACCGACAGGGGCAGGCAGCCCCAGCATTTT